The TCR beta chain under discussion was sequenced for a study of chemoradiotherapy in HPV16-positive cancers. Across the whole study: Functional T-cell assays on two HPV16-positive patients' cells defined candidate HPV-specific clones and common TCR motifs. Study-level points and caveats: Better recurrence-free survival went with HPV-responsive T-cell expansion in HPV16-positive patients. During treatment, candidate HPV-specific clones and E7-related motifs expanded in tumor.

Repertoires were sampled repeatedly during chemoradiotherapy. Germline trimming cut 4 bases from V and 6 bases from J; bases unmatched to any gene: 7. This CDR3 has 15 amino acids. Germline assignment: CDR1 SGDLS and CDR2 YYNGEE. The method was immunoSEQ multiplex PCR; TCRdb's version includes in-frame clones alone and lacks a portion of them. The table lists around 30,000 clones, 80% to 95% of them singletons. A remark on this clone: The antigen remains undetermined.

The chain carries TRBV9 and TRBJ2-1; the match to TRBD2 covers 10 bases. The sequence came from a human donor with HPV-associated anogenital cancer. The sample in question was blood, obtained from a patient who underwent chemoradiotherapy. The CDR3 loop reads CASSFSGGERNEQFF. Here the CDR3 DNA reads TGTGCCAGCAGCTTCAGCGGGGGGGAGCGCAATGAGCAGTTCTTC.